This record looks at one T cell receptor beta chain sequence and its context. Its cognate antigen is unknown. This sample stems from a study of CD8+CD57+ T cells in acquired aplastic anemia. Study-wide points: Patients had roughly 29 CD8+ CDR3 sequences in common with controls (the shared set).

For sequencing, patients were chosen who had shown expansion of CD8+CD57+ cells by flow cytometry. Each of the patients presented with severe acquired aplastic anemia. The blood sampling took place in patients who had so far received no therapy. Genomic DNA was employed as the template in profiling TCR beta VDJ and CDR3. One entry per CDR3 protein, called by TCRdb with MiXCR from the reads. The data show about half a million distinct CDR3 sequences, approximately 32% seen once. This TCR came from a human donor with aplastic anemia. Sequencing was carried out using sorted CD4+, CD8+, or CD8+CD57+ T cells (not recorded which) from PBMCs.

Written as DNA, the CDR3 is TGTGCCTGGAGTTGGTCGAGGGACGAGCAGTACTTC. This translates into CAWSWSRDEQYF. The chain couples TRBV30 to TRBJ2-7; TRBD2 is a possible D gene (5 bases). The CDR3 totals 12 residues. The V and J ends lost 2 bases and 5 bases respectively, with 10 bases between them. Per germline, CDR1 GTSNPN and CDR2 SVGIG (reference sequence).